The next 28 T cell receptor beta chains were all read from a single sample in a study of blood T cells in healthy people across ages (dated by TCRdb to between 2015 and 2017). The library was prepared using 5' RACE. TCRdb shows the sequencer as Illumina HiSeq 2500. The second PCR ran for about 6 to 12 cycles and used a J-beta primer mix along with a sample-barcoded 5' primer. TCRdb took the public reads, trimmed them with fastp at Q25, ran MiXCR for clone calling and kept in-frame beta chains. Under each unique CDR3 protein, matching rows form one entry showing the most common genes and DNA. The sample data list approximately 820,000 distinct CDR3 sequences, and 44% of these were observed just once. The ten largest make up about 21% of the sample. The sample comprised blood. The origin of the receptors is a man aged 55-75 years in good health.

This clonotype appeared a few times. This chain joins TRBV7-6 and TRBJ2-4; D might be TRBD2 (6 bases). Gene TRBJ2-7 matches the end of the DNA better, so the J call may be wrong. CDR3 length equals 15 residues. Germline CDR1 is SGHVS and CDR2 is FNYEAQ. The CDR3 DNA sequence: TGTGCCAGCAGCTTAGGGAGGGTAGGGTCCTACGAGCAGTACTTC. Translation gives CASSLGRVGSYEQYF.

As concerns this clonotype: Being one base from a much bigger clone, this may be a read error. The chain couples TRBV10-3 to TRBJ2-1; D remains unclear. This CDR3 contains 13 residues. With 6 bases removed from V and 3 bases from J, the gap between germline ends came to 9 bases. CDR1 and CDR2 from the germline V gene are ENHRY and SYGVKD. The CDR3 coding sequence is TGTGCCATCAGCGAACAGAGCTACAATGAGCAGTTCTTC. Protein: CAISEQSYNEQFF.

This clonotype was observed a few times. The chain is built from TRBV4-3 and TRBJ2-3, with TRBD1 as a possible D gene (5 bases). CDR3 length equals 16 residues. Germline CDR1 LGHNA, CDR2 YSLEER. Trimming removed 0 bases from V and 2 bases from J, with 12 bases in between. CDR3 coding DNA: TGCGCCAGCAGCCAAGATCGAAACAGGTACACAGATACGCAGTATTTT. Residues: CASSQDRNRYTDTQYF.

The chain recombines TRBV30 with TRBJ2-4; D ambiguous. The DNA end lines up better with TRBJ2-5; the J call may be wrong. The germline V gene has CDR1 GTSNPN and CDR2 SVGIG (reference sequence). The CDR3 contains 14 residues. Written as DNA, the CDR3 is TGTGCCTGGAGTCCCCTGGTAGGTGAAGAGACCCAGTACTTC. This codes for CAWSPLVGEETQYF.

The genes are TRBV5-4 and TRBJ2-5; D might be TRBD1 or TRBD2, each matching 5 bases. The CDR3 spans 13 residues. Deletions cut 7 bases from V and 2 bases from J, with 12 bases between. Germline CDR1 is SGHNT and CDR2 is YYREEE (reference sequence). CDR3 amino acids: CASRPWGQETQYF. For the CDR3, the DNA is TGTGCCAGCCGACCTTGGGGGCAAGAGACCCAGTACTTC.

V gene TRBV6-1 combines with J gene TRBJ2-3; a weak D match, TRBD2 (6 bases). The CDR3 extends over 14 amino acids. The ends were cut back, 7 bases at V and 0 bases at J, with 11 bases in the middle. CDR1 MNHNS and CDR2 SASEGT come from the germline V gene. CDR3 amino acids: CASKAGLSTDTQYF. CDR3 nucleotides: TGTGCCAGCAAGGCGGGGCTTAGCACAGATACGCAGTATTTT.

The chain couples TRBV7-9 to TRBJ1-2; D uncertain. CDR1 and CDR2 (germline): SEHNR, FQNEAQ (reference sequence). CDR3 size: 17 residues. Trimming took 1 base from V and 0 from J, leaving 15 bases between them. The CDR3 reads CASSLGRSGGANYGYTF. Here the CDR3 DNA reads TGTGCCAGCAGCTTAGGGCGTTCCGGAGGAGCTAACTATGGCTACACCTTC.

The chain has TRBV20-1 and TRBJ1-2; unclear D gene. CDR1 is DFQATT, CDR2 SNEGSKA, per germline (reference sequence). There are 11 residues in the CDR3. Trimming took off 6 bases at V and 3 bases at J, with 8 bases between the two ends. As DNA, the CDR3 is TGCAGTGCGGAGGACCACTATGGCTACACCTTC. Its translation is CSAEDHYGYTF.

The genes are TRBV21-1 and TRBJ1-1; the D call TRBD1 from the table was never checked on the DNA. TRBV21-1 is a pseudogene. The CDR3 covers 15 residues. CDR3 sequence: CASSRPGQGVSEAFF. The CDR3, as DNA: TGTGCCAGCAGCAGACCGGGACAGGGGGTTAGTGAAGCTTTCTTT.

This clonotype was seen only a few times. This chain connects TRBV19 to TRBJ2-7, with 8 bases matching TRBD1. CDR3 size: 17 residues. Trimming removed 2 bases from V and 4 bases from J; junction bases left unmatched: 13. Germline V CDR1 and CDR2: LNHDA, SQIVND (reference sequence). CDR3 protein: CASSILGRGDRGYEQYF. CDR3 DNA sequence: TGTGCCAGTAGTATACTTGGAAGAGGCGACAGGGGTTACGAGCAGTACTTC.

The V gene is TRBV29-1, the J gene TRBJ1-2, with TRBD1 matching 8 bases. The junction had 12 bases not matched to a gene; V was cut back by 1 base and J by 5 bases. CDR1 is SQVTM and CDR2 is ANQGSEA in the germline V gene. The CDR3 runs 16 residues. This CDR3 reads CSVEGEADRVKYGYTF. In DNA, the CDR3 is TGCAGCGTTGAAGGGGAGGCGGACAGGGTAAAATATGGCTACACCTTC.

In its sample, this clonotype is medium-sized. The J gene is TRBJ2-3, the V gene TRBV13; TRBD2 agrees at 10 bases. This CDR3 contains 16 residues. The V segment lost 3 bases and the J segment 2 bases; nucleotides outside the gene matches: 5. CDR1 is PRHDT and CDR2 is FYEKMQ in the germline V gene (reference sequence). In DNA form, the CDR3 reads TGTGCCAGCAGCTTGGTACTAGCGGGGACCACAGATACGCAGTATTTT. It encodes CASSLVLAGTTDTQYF.

The chain employs TRBV7-6 and TRBJ2-7; the D gene is possibly TRBD1 (5 bases). This CDR3 contains 15 residues. V shed 5 bases and J shed 1 base, with 15 bases lying between them. The V gene's germline CDR1 is SGHVS and CDR2 FNYEAQ. The CDR3 is CASSPESRGSYEQYF. DNA of the CDR3: TGTGCCAGCAGCCCCGAGAGTAGGGGATCCTACGAGCAGTACTTC.

This clonotype was seen a single time. This chain uses TRBV15 with TRBJ2-3, with D hard to call. Germline assignment: CDR1 LNHNV and CDR2 YYDKDF (reference sequence). The germline V and J ends were trimmed by 5 bases and 6 bases, with 12 bases remaining between them. CDR3 length equals 13 residues. CDR3 protein: CATSPNLGDTQYF. Written as DNA, the CDR3 is TGTGCCACCAGCCCCAACCTGGGGGATACGCAGTATTTT.

This sequence joins TRBV27 and TRBJ1-5; D remains ambiguous. This CDR3 comprises 14 residues. Germline V gene lookup returns CDR1 MNHEY and CDR2 SMNVEV (reference sequence). V was clipped by 3 bases and J by 4 bases, with 10 bases between them. CDR3 residues: CASSLTKVNQPQHF. DNA for the CDR3: TGTGCCAGCAGTTTGACGAAAGTTAATCAGCCCCAGCATTTT.

This clonotype showed up just a few times. The gene calls are TRBV20-1 and TRBJ1-2, with 9 bases matching TRBD1. V lost 2 bases, J lost 7 bases, and 8 bases stayed unmatched. This CDR3 is built from 14 residues. Germline V gene lookup returns CDR1 DFQATT and CDR2 SNEGSKA (reference sequence). The CDR3: CSARQGTGRGGYTF. The CDR3 coding sequence is TGCAGTGCTAGACAGGGGACAGGGCGGGGTGGCTACACCTTC.

This rearrangement joins TRBV20-1 to TRBJ2-7; D unresolved. The CDR3 has 13 amino acids. Germline CDR1 reads DFQATT; CDR2 reads SNEGSKA (reference sequence). The V end lost 2 bases, the J end lost 0 bases, and 8 bases lay between the germline ends. The CDR3, as DNA: TGCAGTGCTAGATCCCTGCACTCCTACGAGCAGTACTTC. This codes for CSARSLHSYEQYF.

V gene TRBV5-1 combines with J gene TRBJ2-1; 13 bases align to TRBD2. With V trimmed by 3 bases and J by 0 bases, 0 bases remained unmatched. There are 16 residues in the CDR3. CDR1 SGHRS and CDR2 YFSETQ come from the germline V gene. The CDR3 region is CASSWTSGSSYNEQFF. The CDR3, as DNA: TGCGCCAGCAGCTGGACTAGCGGGAGCTCCTACAATGAGCAGTTCTTC.

The chain uses TRBV20-1 and TRBJ1-5; D unclear. The CDR3 has 14 residues. Germline V gene data show CDR1 as DFQATT and CDR2 as SNEGSKA (reference sequence). The V and J ends lost 3 bases and 5 bases respectively, with 14 bases between them. Here the CDR3 reads CSARVPKGDQPQHF. CDR3 DNA: TGCAGTGCTAGGGTACCTAAGGGCGATCAGCCCCAGCATTTT.

A few counts support this clonotype. This CDR3 reads CSARATSGEDTQYF. The CDR3 DNA is TGCAGTGCTAGGGCTACTAGCGGGGAGGATACGCAGTATTTT. V and J are TRBV20-1 and TRBJ2-3; 10 bases match TRBD2. Trimming at V came to 3 bases and at J to 6 bases, leaving 6 bases not matched to a gene. Germline V lookup: CDR1 DFQATT, CDR2 SNEGSKA (reference sequence). The CDR3 is made up of 14 amino acids.

This rearrangement joins TRBV7-2 to TRBJ2-5; 7 bases are shared with TRBD1. The V gene's germline CDR1 is SGHTA and CDR2 FQGNSA. J lost 4 bases, V lost 3 bases, and 14 bases had no gene match. CDR3 length: 17 amino acids. CDR3: CASSFINFPGTAETQYF. CDR3 DNA sequence: TGTGCCAGCAGCTTCATAAACTTCCCCGGGACAGCAGAGACCCAGTACTTC.

J is TRBJ2-7 and V is TRBV28; 7 bases map to TRBD2. Germline V CDR1 and CDR2: MDHEN, SYDVKM. V shed 6 bases, J shed 0 bases, and the junction held 17 bases outside the gene matches. The CDR3 loop spans 18 amino acids. Here the CDR3 reads CASRNPIGGGGSSYEQYF. The CDR3 DNA sequence: TGTGCCAGCAGAAACCCCATCGGCGGGGGTGGGAGCTCCTACGAGCAGTACTTC. The whole variable domain, filled in from reference TRBV28 and TRBJ2-7, reads DVKVTQSSRYLVKRTGEKVFLECVQDMDHENMFWYRQDPGLGLRLIYFSYDVKMKEKGDIPEGYSVSREKKERFSLILESASTNQTSMYLCASRNPIGGGGSSYEQYFGPGTRLTVT.

The sample holds a few counts of this clonotype. The chain links TRBV13 to TRBJ2-7; 9 nucleotides line up with TRBD1. The junction had 3 bases not matched to a gene; V was cut back by 4 bases and J by 2 bases. Germline assignment: CDR1 PRHDT and CDR2 FYEKMQ (reference sequence). The CDR3 loop spans 14 amino acids. The CDR3 DNA follows: TGTGCCAGCAGCTGGACAGGGGACCCCTACGAGCAGTACTTC. Residues: CASSWTGDPYEQYF.

The V and J genes are TRBV30 and TRBJ1-4, with TRBD1 as a possible D gene (6 bases). Trimming removed 1 base from V and 13 bases from J, with 10 bases in between. The germline V gene encodes CDR1 GTSNPN and CDR2 SVGIG (reference sequence). The CDR3 runs 11 residues. This chain's CDR3 is CAWSGSDRLFF. The CDR3 bases are TGTGCCTGGAGTGGCTCGGACAGACTGTTTTTT.

This clonotype was counted a few times. The genes are TRBV28 and TRBJ2-7; perhaps TRBD1 as D (7 bases). Trimming removed 2 bases at V and 3 bases at J, with 14 bases between. Germline V gene sequence: CDR1 MDHEN, CDR2 SYDVKM. The CDR3 runs 15 residues. The CDR3 DNA reads as TGTGCCAGCAGTTTAGGGGGCGGGACAGTCTACGAGCAGTACTTC. Protein sequence: CASSLGGGTVYEQYF. The whole variable domain, remainder taken from reference TRBV28 and TRBJ2-7, is DVKVTQSSRYLVKRTGEKVFLECVQDMDHENMFWYRQDPGLGLRLIYFSYDVKMKEKGDIPEGYSVSREKKERFSLILESASTNQTSMYLCASSLGGGTVYEQYFGPGTRLTVT.

This clonotype occurred many times. The chain joins TRBV11-2 to TRBJ2-7; either TRBD1 or TRBD2 may supply D (6 bases each). The CDR3 is 13 amino acids. Germline loops: CDR1 SGHAT, CDR2 FQNNGV. V shed 1 base and J shed 5 bases, with 9 bases lying between them. The DNA for the CDR3 is TGTGCCAGCAGCTTAGCGGGGGCAAACGAGCAGTACTTC. It encodes CASSLAGANEQYF.

This clonotype was picked up a small number of times. The chain uses TRBV4-3 and TRBJ2-7, with D maybe TRBD1 (5 bases). The tail of the sequence fits TRBJ2-5 better, so the J call may be wrong. Germline CDR1 reads LGHNA; CDR2 reads YSLEER. CDR3 length equals 13 residues. The CDR3 bases are TGCGCCAGCAGCCAAGTTCAGGGAAAGACCCAGTACTTC. It codes for CASSQVQGKTQYF.

This clonotype occurred a few times. V is TRBV4-1 and J is TRBJ2-3; D remains ambiguous. Per the germline V gene, CDR1 is MGHRA and CDR2 is YSYEKL. The germline V and J ends were trimmed by 4 bases and 5 bases, with 19 bases remaining between them. The CDR3 runs 16 residues. CDR3 amino acids: CASSRGEVSARDTQYF. The CDR3 nucleotides are TGCGCCAGCAGCCGAGGAGAAGTGTCTGCCAGAGATACGCAGTATTTT.